This T cell receptor (beta chain) was identified during a study of T cell changes during pregnancy in multiple sclerosis. The data were produced by immunoSEQ multiplex PCR, yet TCRdb's version contains in-frame clones alone and is incomplete. The repertoire holds around 69,000 clones, around 92% seen once, with approximately 2% in the top ten. This clonotype originated in a female donor in good health, enrolled as a control in a pregnancy study. The starting material was peripheral blood, obtained in the third trimester of pregnancy.

The CDR3 DNA reads TGTGCCAGCTCACTTGGACAGACTCAATACAATGAGCAGTTCTTC. Its protein product is CASSLGQTQYNEQFF. The V gene is TRBV18, the J gene TRBJ2-1, with D possibly being TRBD1 (6 bases). Germline V gives CDR1 KGHSH, CDR2 LQKENI. V lost 4 bases and J 4 bases, leaving 14 bases between the germline ends. This CDR3 has 15 residues.